This TCR beta chain was observed in a study of T cells in Graves' hyperthyroidism and ophthalmopathy. Whole-study findings and limits: A 13 V-J signature model discriminated ophthalmopathy versus stable hyperthyroidism.

In this sample, this clonotype turned up many times. Its antigen is as yet unknown. The V end lost 6 bases, the J end lost 0 bases, and 5 bases lay between the germline ends. The CDR3 length is 13 residues. Graves' hyperthyroidism showing no ophthalmopathy progression within 18 months was considered stable. Amplification of TCR beta CDR3 regions used RNA as the template. First-round RT-PCR targeting the TCR CDR3 was performed with the HTBI primer set. TCRdb passed the multiplex PCR reads through MiXCR, listing each CDR3 protein once. The sample records a few hundred thousand distinct CDR3 sequences, roughly 15% being singletons.

The TCR sequence derives from a woman in her thirties or forties with Graves' hyperthyroidism. Sequenced input: blood. The chain carries TRBV12-3 or TRBV12-4 and TRBJ1-4; D gene unclear. In nucleotides, the CDR3 is TGTGCCAGCAGACATACAACTAATGAAAAACTGTTTTTT. Protein: CASRHTTNEKLFF.